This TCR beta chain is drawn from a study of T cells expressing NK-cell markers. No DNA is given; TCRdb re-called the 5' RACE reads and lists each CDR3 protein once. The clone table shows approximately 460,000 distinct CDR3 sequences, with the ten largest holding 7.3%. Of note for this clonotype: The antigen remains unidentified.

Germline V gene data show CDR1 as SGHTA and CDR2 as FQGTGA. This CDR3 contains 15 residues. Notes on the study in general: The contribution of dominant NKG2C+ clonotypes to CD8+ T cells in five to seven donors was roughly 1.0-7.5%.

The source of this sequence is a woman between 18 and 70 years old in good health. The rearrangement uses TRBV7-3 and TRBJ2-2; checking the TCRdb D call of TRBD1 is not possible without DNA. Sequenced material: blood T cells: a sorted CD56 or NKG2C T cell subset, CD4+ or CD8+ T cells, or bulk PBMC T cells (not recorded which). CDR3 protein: CASSIDRDGTGELFF.